The present T cell receptor (beta chain) was sequenced within a study of shared clonotypes between healthy human individuals. The repertoire was sequenced with immunoSEQ multiplex PCR; TCRdb's copy has only in-frame clones and lacks some. The sample lists about 580,000 clones, about 98% occurring once. CD45RO-negative CD8 cells positively selected for CCR7 made up the naive population, which excluded terminally differentiated effector memory CD45RA+ cells. The study drew its donors from healthy HIV-negative adults without recent acute infections or vaccinations. To note about this clone: Its antigen is not identified.

Study results and caveats: Shared across a few donors were about 4.8% of the naive CD4 clonotypes. Non-shared clonotypes displayed generation probabilities falling below those of clonotypes present in all four donors. What naive subsets generally showed was a larger estimated richness than memory subsets showed.

V was cut by 1 base and J by 4 bases, with 14 bases left in between. Germline CDR1 is SGHKS and CDR2 is YYEKEE (reference sequence). This CDR3 region has 16 residues. The rearrangement links TRBV5-5 to TRBJ1-4; D is possibly TRBD1 (5 bases). The sample was naive CD8+ T cells sorted from blood. The TCR comes from a man aged 25-45 years in good health. The CDR3 coding sequence is TGTGCCAGCAGCTTGTGGTCTCAGGGTGGTAATGAAAAACTGTTTTTT. This sequence encodes CASSLWSQGGNEKLFF. The full variable domain, its missing parts supplied by reference TRBV5-5 and TRBJ1-4, is DAGVTQSPTHLIKTRGQQVTLRCSPISGHKSVSWYQQVLGQGPQFIFQYYEKEERGRGNFPDRFSARQFPNYSSELNVNALLLGDSALYLCASSLWSQGGNEKLFFGSGTQLSVL.